This passage covers 20 T cell receptor beta chains from one sample sequenced in a study of blood T cell repertoires in COVID-19 (dated by TCRdb to 2019 to 2021). Library prep was done by the immunoSEQ multiplex PCR assay. TCRdb limited this immuneACCESS table to in-frame rearrangements with V and J called. A share of clones is missing; checked studies link under half to unresolved V genes, and the rest is unexplained. Present in this sample are about 240,000 clones, about 80% of which were seen just once. The ten largest clones add up to roughly a tenth of the sample. Sequenced: peripheral blood. Receptors were obtained from a woman at least 80 years old with acute or convalescent COVID-19.

The chain carries TRBV3-1 (or the pseudogene TRBV3-2) and TRBJ1-1; D not resolved. Germline V CDR1 and CDR2: LGHDT, YNNKEL (reference sequence). The CDR3 totals 16 residues. Between the trimmed V and J ends, which lost 3 bases and 1 base, there was a span of 15 bases. The CDR3 nucleotides read TGTGCCAGCAGCCAGGGAGGACCGGCGTGGAACACTGAAGCTTTCTTT. Translated: CASSQGGPAWNTEAFF.

The CDR3 is CASSVGGGPTGELFF. The CDR3 DNA reads TGTGCCAGCAGCGTAGGCGGGGGGCCCACCGGGGAGCTGTTTTTT. The chain links TRBV9 to TRBJ2-2, with 8 positions matching TRBD2. Losses at the gene ends were 0 bases for V and 4 bases for J; bases not matched to a gene: 2. This CDR3 has 15 amino acids. The germline V gene encodes CDR1 SGDLS and CDR2 YYNGEE.

The rearrangement links TRBV6-6 to TRBJ1-4, with unresolved D. Trimming cost V 3 bases and J 5 bases, with 4 bases left between them. This CDR3 contains 12 residues. Germline-derived CDR1 and CDR2 are MNHNY and SVGAGI (reference sequence). The CDR3 here is CASSYVNEKLFF. CDR3 bases: TGTGCCAGCAGTTATGTAAATGAAAAACTGTTTTTT.

V gene TRBV18 combines with J gene TRBJ2-3; 10 nucleotides line up with TRBD2. Trimming cost V 1 base and J 2 bases; bases outside gene matches: 6. The CDR3 loop spans 17 amino acids. The germline CDR1 and CDR2 sequences are KGHSH and LQKENI. This CDR3 is CASSPLGLAANTDTQYF. CDR3 coding DNA: TGTGCCAGCTCACCACTAGGACTAGCGGCAAACACAGATACGCAGTATTTT.

The chain joins TRBV7-3 to TRBJ1-6; 7 bases fit TRBD1. The germline V gene has CDR1 SGHTA and CDR2 FQGTGA. The CDR3 length is 15 residues. The trim removed 5 bases at V and 7 bases at J, leaving 8 bases unmatched. CDR3 sequence: CASSPAQGPNSPLHF. Here the CDR3 DNA reads TGTGCCAGCAGCCCGGCACAGGGGCCAAATTCACCCCTCCACTTT.

In its sample, this clone was seen a few times. The V gene is TRBV7-3, the J gene TRBJ2-1; 15 nucleotides agree with TRBD2. Trimming cost V 5 bases and J 9 bases; bases outside gene matches: 8. The CDR3 consists of 16 residues. Germline V lookup: CDR1 SGHTA, CDR2 FQGTGA. DNA of the CDR3: TGTGCCAGCAGCCCCTCCCGGACTAGCGGGGGGGGTGAGCAGTTCTTC. Translation: CASSPSRTSGGGEQFF.

The chain employs TRBV5-5 and TRBJ1-2; no definite D call. The CDR3 has 15 residues. Germline CDR1 and CDR2: SGHKS and YYEKEE (reference sequence). The V end lost 3 bases, the J end lost 0 bases, and 12 bases lay between the germline ends. The CDR3 region is CASSSRGPTNYGYTF. The CDR3 coding sequence is TGTGCCAGCAGCTCTCGGGGTCCGACTAACTATGGCTACACCTTC.

V gene TRBV21-1 combines with J gene TRBJ2-6; TRBD1 is the table's D call and was not checked against the DNA. TRBV21-1 is labeled a pseudogene. The CDR3 spans 20 residues. The CDR3 sequence: CASSKGTPGQSFSGANVLTF. The CDR3, as DNA: TGTGCCAGCAGCAAAGGGACCCCGGGACAGAGCTTTTCTGGGGCCAACGTCCTGACTTTC.

J is TRBJ2-7 and V is TRBV5-8; tentatively, D is TRBD2 (6 bases). The germline V gene has CDR1 SGHTS and CDR2 YDEGEE. This CDR3 is built from 15 residues. The germline V and J ends were trimmed by 3 bases and 5 bases, with 18 bases remaining between them. The CDR3 sequence: CASSWGLGGRNEQYF. Here the CDR3 DNA reads TGTGCCAGCAGCTGGGGACTTGGAGGGAGAAACGAGCAGTACTTC.

This sequence joins TRBV25-1 and TRBJ1-1; 7 bases map to TRBD1. V shed 1 base and J 1 base; nucleotides not matched to a gene: 6. Germline assignment: CDR1 MGHDK and CDR2 SYGVNS. The CDR3 runs 16 residues. For the CDR3, the DNA is TGTGCCAGCAGTGAATCCAGCCCAGGGGGGAACACTGAAGCTTTCTTT. Translating gives CASSESSPGGNTEAFF.

CDR3 sequence reads: CSAQANTQYF. The CDR3 DNA reads TGCAGCGCACAGGCGAATACGCAGTATTTT. The chain has TRBV29-1 and TRBJ2-3, with D possibly being TRBD1 (5 bases). The V end was cut by 7 bases, the J end by 7 bases, with 9 bases between. CDR3 length: 10 residues. Germline CDR1 and CDR2: SQVTM and ANQGSEA.

The chain has TRBV11-2 and TRBJ2-1; possible D gene TRBD2, 7 bases. The CDR3 has 16 residues. Trimming cost V 3 bases and J 4 bases, with 16 bases left between them. Germline V gene sequence: CDR1 SGHAT, CDR2 FQNNGV. The CDR3 loop reads CASSLGAGAGYNEQFF. The CDR3 nucleotides are TGTGCCAGCAGCTTGGGGGCGGGGGCTGGATACAATGAGCAGTTCTTC.

The gene calls are TRBV5-1 and TRBJ1-2, with 10 positions matching TRBD1. In germline, CDR1 is SGHRS, CDR2 YFSETQ. The CDR3 has 15 residues. V was clipped by 9 bases and J by 1 base; unmatched bases: 9. CDR3 bases: TGCGCCACTCGGCCAGGGACAGGGGTTAACTATGGCTACACCTTC. Residues: CATRPGTGVNYGYTF.

The chain has TRBV5-1 and TRBJ1-1; tentatively, D is TRBD1 (5 bases). The V gene lost 3 bases and the J gene lost 1 base, with 13 bases spanning the gap. The CDR3 is made up of 15 amino acids. The germline gives CDR1 SGHRS, CDR2 YFSETQ. The DNA of the CDR3 is TGCGCCAGCAGCTCCGGGTCCACAGGGAACACTGAAGCTTTCTTT. Amino acid sequence: CASSSGSTGNTEAFF.

The J gene is TRBJ1-1, the V gene TRBV5-1; D unresolved. CDR1 SGHRS and CDR2 YFSETQ come from the germline V gene. Trimming stripped 3 bases from V and 0 bases from J, with 9 bases between. There are 14 residues in the CDR3. As DNA, the CDR3 is TGCGCCAGCAGCTGGGCGGGAATGAACACTGAAGCTTTCTTT. It translates to CASSWAGMNTEAFF.

By share of the sample, this clone is medium-sized. The V and J genes are TRBV9 and TRBJ1-6; D is unclear. Looked up from germline, CDR1 is SGDLS and CDR2 is YYNGEE. V lost 3 bases, J lost 10 bases, and 17 bases lay in between. The CDR3 spans 15 residues. In nucleotides, the CDR3 is TGTGCCAGCAGCGACCGAAACGACTTCGGGTCACCCCTCCACTTT. Amino acids: CASSDRNDFGSPLHF. Using reference TRBV9 and TRBJ1-6 for the parts outside the CDR3, the full variable domain is DSGVTQTPKHLITATGQRVTLRCSPRSGDLSVYWYQQSLDQGLQFLIQYYNGEERAKGNILERFSAQQFPDLHSELNLSSLELGDSALYFCASSDRNDFGSPLHFGNGTRLTVT.

The V and J genes are TRBV5-8 and TRBJ1-1; 10 bases align to TRBD1. The CDR3 has 15 amino acids. Trimming removed 6 bases from V and 2 bases from J; junction bases left unmatched: 7. Germline loops: CDR1 SGHTS, CDR2 YDEGEE. CDR3 in amino acids: CASTAGTGVNTEAFF. CDR3 coding DNA: TGTGCCAGCACCGCCGGGACAGGGGTCAACACTGAAGCTTTCTTT. Variable domain in full (rest from reference TRBV5-8 and TRBJ1-1): EAGVTQSPTHLIKTRGQQATLRCSPISGHTSVYWYQQALGLGLQFLLWYDEGEERNRGNFPPRFSGRQFPNYSSELNVNALELEDSALYLCASTAGTGVNTEAFFGQGTRLTVV.

The V call is TRBV11-2, the J call TRBJ1-4; 8 nucleotides agree with TRBD1. The CDR3 has 16 amino acids. Trimming took 5 bases from V and 7 from J; bases not matched to a gene: 12. The germline V gene encodes CDR1 SGHAT and CDR2 FQNNGV. The CDR3 DNA reads TGTGCCAGCAGCGCGGGACAGGCGGCGTCTCTTGAAAAACTGTTTTTT. Protein sequence: CASSAGQAASLEKLFF.

This chain joins TRBV13 and TRBJ2-2; tentative D call: TRBD1 (6 bases). Trimming stripped 1 base from V and 1 base from J, with 10 bases between. CDR1 is PRHDT, CDR2 FYEKMQ, per germline (reference sequence). The CDR3 runs 16 residues. CDR3 sequence: CASSLVLTGNTGELFF. Written as DNA, the CDR3 is TGTGCCAGCAGCTTAGTCCTGACAGGGAACACCGGGGAGCTGTTTTTT.

This clone appeared a few times. The chain couples TRBV28 to TRBJ1-3; 8 nucleotides align to TRBD1. The CDR3 length is 14 residues. Germline V gene lookup returns CDR1 MDHEN and CDR2 SYDVKM. With 9 bases clipped from V and 2 bases from J, the junction kept 6 bases outside the gene matches. The CDR3 coding sequence is TGTGCCAGTCTACAGGGGGTTACTGGAAACACCATATATTTT. Protein: CASLQGVTGNTIYF. The variable domain in full, with the rest retrieved from reference TRBV28 and TRBJ1-3, is DVKVTQSSRYLVKRTGEKVFLECVQDMDHENMFWYRQDPGLGLRLIYFSYDVKMKEKGDIPEGYSVSREKKERFSLILESASTNQTSMYLCASLQGVTGNTIYFGEGSWLTVV.